The present T cell receptor beta chain was sequenced within a study of cytomegalovirus exposure and HLA in healthy donors. Study observations and caveats: According to an earlier analysis, most TCR beta V segments yielded productive rearrangements about 87% or about 30% of the time.

The V and J ends lost 1 base and 1 base respectively, with 19 bases between them. Per germline, CDR1 KGHSH and CDR2 LQKENI. The CDR3 is 19 amino acids. PCR employed 60 Vbeta and 13 Jbeta primers. Profiling relied on immunoSEQ multiplex PCR, and the TCRdb table lists in-frame clones only, not all of them. The sample has 150,000 or so clones, less than 90% seen once; the top ten hold 1.9%. This clone has just a few counts. Its target is not known. The sequence came from a man younger than 35 in good health and CMV-seronegative. The V call is TRBV18, the J call TRBJ1-4; D is perhaps TRBD1 (6 bases). Sequenced input: PBMCs. The CDR3 sequence is CASSPLRDISSVTNEKLFF. CDR3 sequence (DNA): TGTGCCAGCTCACCACTCCGGGACATATCGTCGGTAACTAATGAAAAACTGTTTTTT.